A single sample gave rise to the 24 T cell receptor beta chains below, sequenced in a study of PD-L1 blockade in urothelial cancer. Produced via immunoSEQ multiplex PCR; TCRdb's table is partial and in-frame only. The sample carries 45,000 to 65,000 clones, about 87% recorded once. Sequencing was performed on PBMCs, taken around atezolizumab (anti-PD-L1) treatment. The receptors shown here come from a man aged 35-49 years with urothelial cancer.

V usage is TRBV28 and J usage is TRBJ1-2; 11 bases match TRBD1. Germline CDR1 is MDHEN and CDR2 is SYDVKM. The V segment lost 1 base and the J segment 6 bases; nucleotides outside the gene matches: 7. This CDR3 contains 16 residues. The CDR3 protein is CASSLSDRGRENGYTF. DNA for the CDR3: TGTGCCAGCAGTTTATCGGACAGGGGGCGCGAAAATGGCTACACCTTC.

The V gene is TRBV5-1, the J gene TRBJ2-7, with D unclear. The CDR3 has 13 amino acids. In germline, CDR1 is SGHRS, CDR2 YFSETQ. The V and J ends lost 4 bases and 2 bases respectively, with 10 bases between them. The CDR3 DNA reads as TGCGCCAGCAGCAAAGCGCGGACCTACGAGCAGTACTTC. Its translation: CASSKARTYEQYF.

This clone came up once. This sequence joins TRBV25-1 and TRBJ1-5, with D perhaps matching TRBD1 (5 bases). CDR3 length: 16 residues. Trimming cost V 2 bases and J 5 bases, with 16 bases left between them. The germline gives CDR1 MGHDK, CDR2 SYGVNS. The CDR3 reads CASSETGAGWDQPQHF. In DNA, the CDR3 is TGTGCCAGCAGTGAAACGGGAGCAGGGTGGGATCAGCCCCAGCATTTT.

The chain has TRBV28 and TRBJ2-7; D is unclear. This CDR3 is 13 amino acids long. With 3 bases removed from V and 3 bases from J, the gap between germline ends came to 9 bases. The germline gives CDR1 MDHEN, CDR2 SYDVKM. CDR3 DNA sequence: TGTGCCAGCAGTTTCCAGGATATCTACGAGCAGTACTTC. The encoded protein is CASSFQDIYEQYF.

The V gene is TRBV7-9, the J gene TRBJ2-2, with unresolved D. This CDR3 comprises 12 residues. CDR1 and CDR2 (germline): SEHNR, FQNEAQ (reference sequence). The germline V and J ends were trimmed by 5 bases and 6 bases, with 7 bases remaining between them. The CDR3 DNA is TGTGCCAGCAGCCTCCCTTCCGGGGAGCTGTTTTTT. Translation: CASSLPSGELFF.

The CDR3 region is CASSRLAGGIEQFF. The CDR3 DNA follows: TGTGCCAGCAGCAGACTAGCGGGAGGGATTGAGCAGTTCTTC. The chain couples TRBV28 to TRBJ2-1; 14 bases match TRBD2. Trimming at V came to 6 bases and at J to 9 bases, leaving 4 bases not matched to a gene. This CDR3 comprises 14 residues. CDR1 and CDR2 (germline): MDHEN, SYDVKM.

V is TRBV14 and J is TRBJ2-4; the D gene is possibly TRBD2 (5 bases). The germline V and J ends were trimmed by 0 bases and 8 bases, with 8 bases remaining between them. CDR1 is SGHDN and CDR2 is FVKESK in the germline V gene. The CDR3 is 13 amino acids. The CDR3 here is CASSQDTRDIQYF. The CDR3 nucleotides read TGTGCCAGCAGCCAAGACACGAGGGACATTCAGTACTTC.

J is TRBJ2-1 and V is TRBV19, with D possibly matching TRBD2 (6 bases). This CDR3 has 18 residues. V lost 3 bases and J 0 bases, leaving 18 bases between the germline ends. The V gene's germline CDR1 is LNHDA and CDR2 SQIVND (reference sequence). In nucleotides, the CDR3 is TGTGCCAGTAGTATCGGCAGGGTCGGGGGAAGCTCCTACAATGAGCAGTTCTTC. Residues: CASSIGRVGGSSYNEQFF.

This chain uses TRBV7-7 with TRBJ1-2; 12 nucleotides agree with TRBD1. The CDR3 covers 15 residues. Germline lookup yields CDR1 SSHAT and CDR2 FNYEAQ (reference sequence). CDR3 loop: CASATGTGGNYGYTF. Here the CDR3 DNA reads TGTGCTAGCGCTACCGGGACAGGGGGCAACTATGGCTACACCTTC.

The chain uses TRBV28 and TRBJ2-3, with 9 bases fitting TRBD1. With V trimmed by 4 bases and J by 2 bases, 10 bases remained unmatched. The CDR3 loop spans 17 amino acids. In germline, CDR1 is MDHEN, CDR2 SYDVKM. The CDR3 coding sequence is TGTGCCAGCAGTTCAATCCCGGGACAGGGTTCCACAGATACGCAGTATTTT. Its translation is CASSSIPGQGSTDTQYF. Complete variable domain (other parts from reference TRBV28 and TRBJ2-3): DVKVTQSSRYLVKRTGEKVFLECVQDMDHENMFWYRQDPGLGLRLIYFSYDVKMKEKGDIPEGYSVSREKKERFSLILESASTNQTSMYLCASSSIPGQGSTDTQYFGPGTRLTVL.

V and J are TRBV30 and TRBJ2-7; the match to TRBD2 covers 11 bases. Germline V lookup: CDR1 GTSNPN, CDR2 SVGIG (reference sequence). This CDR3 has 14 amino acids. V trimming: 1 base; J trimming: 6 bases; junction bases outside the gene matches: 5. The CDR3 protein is CAWSGRLAGGEQYF. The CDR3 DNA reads TGTGCCTGGAGTGGTCGGCTAGCGGGAGGCGAGCAGTACTTC. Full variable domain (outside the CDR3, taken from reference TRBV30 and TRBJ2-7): SQTIHQWPATLVQPVGSPLSLECTVEGTSNPNLYWYRQAAGRGLQLLFYSVGIGQISSEVPQNLSASRPQDRQFILSSKKLLLSDSGFYLCAWSGRLAGGEQYFGPGTRLTVT.

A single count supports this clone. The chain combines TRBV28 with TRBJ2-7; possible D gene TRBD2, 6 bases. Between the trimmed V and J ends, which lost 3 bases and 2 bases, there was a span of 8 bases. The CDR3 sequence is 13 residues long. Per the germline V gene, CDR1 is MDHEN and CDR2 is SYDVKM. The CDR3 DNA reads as TGTGCCAGCAGTTTGCGGGGACCCTACGAGCAGTACTTC. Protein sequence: CASSLRGPYEQYF.

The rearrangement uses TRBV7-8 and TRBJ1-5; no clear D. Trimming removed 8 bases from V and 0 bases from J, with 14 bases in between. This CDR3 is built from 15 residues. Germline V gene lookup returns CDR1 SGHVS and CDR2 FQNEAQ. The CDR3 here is CASQRRKNSNQPQHF. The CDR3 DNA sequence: TGTGCCAGCCAGAGGAGAAAAAATAGCAATCAGCCCCAGCATTTT.

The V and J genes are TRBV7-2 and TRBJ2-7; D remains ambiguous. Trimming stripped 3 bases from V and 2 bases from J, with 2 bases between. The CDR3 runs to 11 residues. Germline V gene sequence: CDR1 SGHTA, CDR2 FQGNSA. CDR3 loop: CASSFTYEQYF. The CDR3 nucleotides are TGTGCCAGCAGCTTTACCTACGAGCAGTACTTC.

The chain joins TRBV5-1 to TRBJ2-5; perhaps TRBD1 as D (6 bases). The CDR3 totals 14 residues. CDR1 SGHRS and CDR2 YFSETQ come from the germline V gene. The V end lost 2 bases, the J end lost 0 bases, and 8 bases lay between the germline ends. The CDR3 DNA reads TGCGCCAGCAGCTTTACAGGGTACCAAGAGACCCAGTACTTC. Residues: CASSFTGYQETQYF.

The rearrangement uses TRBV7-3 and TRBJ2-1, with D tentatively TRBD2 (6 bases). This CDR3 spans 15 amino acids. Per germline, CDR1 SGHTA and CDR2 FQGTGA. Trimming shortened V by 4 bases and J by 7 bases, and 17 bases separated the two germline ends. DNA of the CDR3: TGTGCCAGCAGCTCCGTTGGAGGGAACTTGAATGAGCAGTTCTTC. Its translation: CASSSVGGNLNEQFF.

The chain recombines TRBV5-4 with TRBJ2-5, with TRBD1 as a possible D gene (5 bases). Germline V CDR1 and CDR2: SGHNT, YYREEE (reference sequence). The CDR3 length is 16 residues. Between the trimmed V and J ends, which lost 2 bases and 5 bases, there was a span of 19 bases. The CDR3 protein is CASSFPGWALRETQYF. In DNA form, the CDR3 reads TGTGCCAGCAGCTTTCCAGGGTGGGCTCTACGGGAGACCCAGTACTTC.

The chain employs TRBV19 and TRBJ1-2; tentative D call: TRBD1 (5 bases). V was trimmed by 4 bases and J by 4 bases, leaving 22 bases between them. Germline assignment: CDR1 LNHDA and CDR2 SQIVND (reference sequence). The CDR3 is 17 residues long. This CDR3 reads CASSNQGRSFASYGYTF. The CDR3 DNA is TGTGCCAGTAGTAACCAGGGTCGTTCCTTCGCTTCCTATGGCTACACCTTC.

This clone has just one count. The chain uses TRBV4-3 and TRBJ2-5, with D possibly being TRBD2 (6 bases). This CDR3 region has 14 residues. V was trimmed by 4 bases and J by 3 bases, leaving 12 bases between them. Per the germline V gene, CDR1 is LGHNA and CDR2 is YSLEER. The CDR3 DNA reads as TGCGCCAGCAGCCGGATAGGCGGGGAAGAGACCCAGTACTTC. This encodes CASSRIGGEETQYF.

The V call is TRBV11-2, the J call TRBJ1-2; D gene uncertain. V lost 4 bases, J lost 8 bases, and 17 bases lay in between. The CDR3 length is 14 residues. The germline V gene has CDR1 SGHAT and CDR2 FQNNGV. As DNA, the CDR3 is TGTGCCAGCAGCTCCCAGGTCGGGAGAGAAGGCTACACCTTC. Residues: CASSSQVGREGYTF.

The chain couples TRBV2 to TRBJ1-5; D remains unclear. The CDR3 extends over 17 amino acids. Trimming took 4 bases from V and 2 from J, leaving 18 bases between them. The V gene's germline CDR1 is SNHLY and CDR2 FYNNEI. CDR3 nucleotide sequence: TGTGCCAGCAGTGGGCAAGATCGGGAACGGGGCAATCAGCCCCAGCATTTT. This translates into CASSGQDRERGNQPQHF.

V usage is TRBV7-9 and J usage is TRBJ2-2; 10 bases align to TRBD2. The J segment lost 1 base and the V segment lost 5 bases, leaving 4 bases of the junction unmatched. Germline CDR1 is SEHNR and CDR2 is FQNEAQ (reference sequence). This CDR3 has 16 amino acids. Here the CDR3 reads CASSLSSGRNTGELFF. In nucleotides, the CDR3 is TGTGCCAGCAGCCTATCTAGCGGGAGGAACACCGGGGAGCTGTTTTTT. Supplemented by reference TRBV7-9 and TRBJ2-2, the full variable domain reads DTGVSQNPRHKITKRGQNVTFRCDPISEHNRLYWYRQTLGQGPEFLTYFQNEAQLEKSRLLSDRFSAERPKGSFSTLEIQRTEQGDSAMYLCASSLSSGRNTGELFFGEGSRLTVL.

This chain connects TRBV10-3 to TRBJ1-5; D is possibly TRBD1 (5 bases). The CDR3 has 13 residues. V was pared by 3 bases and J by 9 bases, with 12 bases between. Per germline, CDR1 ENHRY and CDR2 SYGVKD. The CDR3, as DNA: TGTGCCATCAGTGACAGGGTGGATTCGCCCCAGCATTTT. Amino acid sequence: CAISDRVDSPQHF.

CDR3 amino acids: CASSSRLARDTQYF. As DNA, the CDR3 is TGTGCCAGCAGCTCCAGACTAGCCCGCGATACGCAGTATTTT. The chain couples TRBV11-3 to TRBJ2-3; the match to TRBD2 covers 7 bases. The CDR3 sequence is 14 residues long. Germline V gives CDR1 SGHNT, CDR2 YENEEA. The V segment lost 4 bases and the J segment 6 bases; nucleotides outside the gene matches: 7.